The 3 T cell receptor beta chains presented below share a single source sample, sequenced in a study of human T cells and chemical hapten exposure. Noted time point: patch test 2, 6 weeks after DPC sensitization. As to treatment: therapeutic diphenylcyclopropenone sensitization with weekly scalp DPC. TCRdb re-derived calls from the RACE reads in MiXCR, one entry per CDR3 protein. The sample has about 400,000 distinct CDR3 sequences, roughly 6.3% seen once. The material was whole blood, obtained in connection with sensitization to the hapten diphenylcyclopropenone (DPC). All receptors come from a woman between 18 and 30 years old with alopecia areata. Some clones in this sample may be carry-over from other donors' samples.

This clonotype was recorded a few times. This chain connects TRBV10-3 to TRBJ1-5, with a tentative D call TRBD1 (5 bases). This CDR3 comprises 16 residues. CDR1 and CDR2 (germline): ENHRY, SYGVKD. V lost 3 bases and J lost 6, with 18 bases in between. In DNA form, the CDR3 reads TGTGCCATCAGTGATCAGGGTACAAGGGTACTTCAGCCCCAGCATTTT. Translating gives CAISDQGTRVLQPQHF.

The CDR3 bases are TGTGCCAGCAGTTCATTTTGGACAGGGAGGACTGAAGCTTTCTTT. Encoded protein: CASSSFWTGRTEAFF. The rearrangement joins TRBV6-2 or TRBV6-3 to TRBJ1-1, with TRBD1 identical over 8 bases. CDR3 length: 15 amino acids. Germline V lookup: CDR1 MNHEY, CDR2 SVGEGT. The junction had 9 bases not matched to a gene; V was cut back by 4 bases and J by 5 bases.

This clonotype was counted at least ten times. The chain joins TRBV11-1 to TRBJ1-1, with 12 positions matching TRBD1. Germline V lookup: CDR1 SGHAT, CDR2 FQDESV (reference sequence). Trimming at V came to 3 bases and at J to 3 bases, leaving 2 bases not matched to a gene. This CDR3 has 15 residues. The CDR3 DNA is TGTGCCAGCAGCTTGGGACAGGGGGCTTACACTGAAGCTTTCTTT. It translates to CASSLGQGAYTEAFF.